This T cell receptor (beta chain) is from a study of blood T cell repertoires in COVID-19. Per the germline V gene, CDR1 is MNHEY and CDR2 is SVGAGI. The V and J ends lost 7 bases and 5 bases respectively, with 14 bases between them. The CDR3 is 13 residues long. Clinical history as reported by participants underpinned cohort assignment. Donors of Cohort 3 who recovered were those that had two negative PCRs, clearance, or symptom resolution. Sequencing was performed with immunoSEQ multiplex PCR; in TCRdb, only in-frame clones are kept and a portion is missing. The sample records around 190,000 clones, about 81% being singletons.

The chain combines TRBV6-5 with TRBJ1-1; D gene uncertain. The receptor comes from a woman under 40 who had recovered from COVID-19. Sequencing used PBMCs or T cells enriched from blood (not recorded which). The chain's CDR3 is CASIISGWTEAFF. Here the CDR3 DNA reads TGTGCCAGCATCATAAGCGGGTGGACTGAAGCTTTCTTT.